This T cell receptor (beta chain) emerged from a study of cytomegalovirus exposure and HLA in healthy donors. Findings of the study overall: Previously analyzed data showed that most TCR beta V segments were productive at a frequency of about 90% or about 30%. When analyzed later, a missense DCLRE1C variant was found to be linked to TCR beta V- and J-gene trimming.

About this clone: Its target is unknown.

In the PCR, 60 Vbeta and 13 Jbeta primers were used. Measured with immunoSEQ multiplex PCR; TCRdb has only the in-frame clones, and not every one. The sample has some 130,000 clones, 81% seen once. The sequencing input was PBMCs. The receptor comes from a man aged 18 to 30 in good health and CMV-seronegative.

CDR3 DNA: TGCAGTGCCCCGGGGAATGGCTACACCTTC. Protein product: CSAPGNGYTF. The chain links TRBV20-1 to TRBJ1-2; D is unresolved. The germline V gene encodes CDR1 DFQATT and CDR2 SNEGSKA (reference sequence). V lost 6 bases and J 6 bases, leaving 8 bases between the germline ends. CDR3 length: 10 residues.